The rows below give T cell receptor beta chains drawn from one sample of a study of CD8 T cell repertoires and HIV-1 epitope variants. Here immunoSEQ multiplex PCR was the method, and the copy in TCRdb shows in-frame clones only, minus some. The repertoire includes about 95,000 clones, around 67% of them detected once, and under 30% sits in the top ten. Sequencing was done on a sample of uncultured baseline CD8+ T cells from peripheral blood mononuclear cells (PBMCs). These receptors came from a male donor with HIV. The CDR3 runs from the conserved cysteine through the conserved F or W. A D gene is named only where the DNA matches it firmly. Size is stated for part of the rows, as once, few or many counts, or as a class when the clone is expanded.

D	size	V	J	CDR3	DNA
TRBD1	-	TRBV11-1	TRBJ2-7	CASSGTGQSYEQYF	TGTGCCAGCAGCGGTACGGGACAGTCCTACGAGCAGTACTTC
-	-	TRBV4-2	TRBJ2-6	CASSLGLLAGLGANVLTF	TGTGCCAGCAGCTTGGGTCTCTTGGCGGGACTGGGGGCCAACGTCCTGACTTTC
-	-	TRBV27	TRBJ2-7	CASSLMSLRSYEQYF	TGTGCCAGCAGTTTAATGTCCCTTCGGTCCTACGAGCAGTACTTC
TRBD2	-	TRBV27	TRBJ2-7	CASSRGGPYEQYF	TGTGCCAGCAGTCGCGGGGGGCCCTACGAGCAGTACTTC
-	-	TRBV5-1	TRBJ2-1	CASSLVGGSYNEQFF	TGCGCCAGCAGCTTGGTCGGAGGGTCCTACAATGAGCAGTTCTTC
TRBD1	-	TRBV29-1	TRBJ2-7	CSVETTGGNEQYF	TGCAGCGTTGAGACTACAGGGGGCAACGAGCAGTACTTC
-	-	TRBV28	TRBJ1-5	CASISGGVSNQPQHF	TGTGCCAGCATCTCCGGGGGGGTTAGCAATCAGCCCCAGCATTTT
-	-	TRBV10-1	TRBJ2-7	CARRGGPGGYEQYF	TGCGCCAGAAGGGGAGGCCCAGGGGGCTACGAGCAGTACTTC
TRBD1	few	TRBV7-9	TRBJ1-4	CASSLGQGEEKLFF	TGTGCCAGCAGCCTGGGACAGGGGGAGGAAAAACTGTTTTTT
-	-	TRBV19	TRBJ1-4	CASSLSTNEKLFF	TGTGCCAGTAGTCTGTCAACTAATGAAAAACTGTTTTTT